The 15 T cell receptor beta chains presented below share a single source sample, sequenced in a study of blood T cells in healthy people across ages (dated by TCRdb to the mid-2010s). Libraries were prepared through 5' RACE. Sequencing relied on an Illumina HiSeq 2500. A second PCR of about 6 to 12 cycles was performed with a sample-barcoded 5' primer and a J-beta primer mix. TCRdb reworked the public reads: Q25 trimming with fastp, MiXCR clone assembly, productive beta chains retained. Each record represents a unique CDR3 protein, reported with the most common genes and DNA among its rows. The sample table shows 1.4 million to 1.5 million distinct CDR3 sequences, and approximately 40% are seen once. The top ten clonotypes cover 7% to 9% of the sample. The sample consisted of blood. These receptors all stem from a woman under 30 in good health.

V is TRBV6-1 and J is TRBJ1-1; TRBD1 aligns across 7 bases. Trimming took 4 bases from V and 0 from J; bases not matched to a gene: 5. Germline V gene lookup returns CDR1 MNHNS and CDR2 SASEGT. The CDR3 has 15 residues. CDR3 protein: CASSARGGVNTEAFF. The CDR3 coding sequence is TGTGCCAGCAGTGCCCGAGGGGGCGTGAACACTGAAGCTTTCTTT.

This clonotype was observed a few times. V usage is TRBV6-5 and J usage is TRBJ2-3, with D perhaps TRBD2 (5 bases). Trimming cost V 7 bases and J 2 bases, with 19 bases left between them. CDR1 MNHEY and CDR2 SVGAGI come from the germline V gene. The CDR3 is 16 amino acids. CDR3 nucleotides: TGTGCCAGCACCCCACTCGGTGGGCGGGTCACAGATACGCAGTATTTT. This translates into CASTPLGGRVTDTQYF.

The chain couples TRBV29-1 to TRBJ2-7, with 8 bases identical to TRBD1. The germline V gene has CDR1 SQVTM and CDR2 ANQGSEA. With 6 bases clipped from V and 2 bases from J, the junction kept 18 bases outside the gene matches. The CDR3 covers 17 residues. The CDR3 nucleotides are TGCAGCGTCCAGACCCGAGGCGGTAGGGGACAGGCCTACGAGCAGTACTTC. Protein product: CSVQTRGGRGQAYEQYF.

The chain recombines TRBV29-1 with TRBJ1-3; a weak D match, TRBD1 (5 bases). This CDR3 contains 14 residues. The V end lost 5 bases, the J end lost 8 bases, and 19 bases lay between the germline ends. The germline V gene has CDR1 SQVTM and CDR2 ANQGSEA. The CDR3 reads CSVTVAGFRDTIYF. CDR3 nucleotide sequence: TGCAGCGTTACGGTCGCAGGGTTTCGGGACACCATATATTTT.

This sequence joins TRBV28 and TRBJ1-2; D remains ambiguous. Germline V lookup: CDR1 MDHEN, CDR2 SYDVKM. The CDR3 has 13 amino acids. V was clipped by 6 bases and J by 4 bases, with 12 bases between them. CDR3 loop: CASRPGILYGYTF. The CDR3 DNA follows: TGTGCCAGCAGACCAGGAATCCTCTATGGCTACACCTTC.

V and J are TRBV4-2 and TRBJ2-7; D unclear. The V end lost 2 bases, the J end lost 0 bases, and 11 bases lay between the germline ends. The CDR3 is made up of 15 amino acids. From germline, CDR1 is LGHNA and CDR2 YNFKEQ. The CDR3 loop is CASSQYYSGSYEQYF. The CDR3 coding sequence is TGTGCCAGCAGCCAATACTACTCGGGCTCCTACGAGCAGTACTTC.

Comment on this clonotype: Compared with germline, one end of the junction differs, possibly owing to a read error. CDR3 nucleotide sequence: TGCGGCGTTGTAGAGGGTAAGGGCTATGGCTACACCTTC. It translates to CGVVEGKGYGYTF. The chain couples TRBV29-1 to TRBJ1-2; no clear D. There are 13 residues in the CDR3. Germline V gene data show CDR1 as SQVTM and CDR2 as ANQGSEA.

This clonotype was seen at least ten times. The chain carries TRBV6-1 and TRBJ2-5; D may match TRBD1 or TRBD2 (5 bases each). The tail of the sequence fits TRBJ2-7 better, so the J call may be wrong. CDR3 length: 13 amino acids. The germline CDR1 and CDR2 sequences are MNHNS and SASEGT. The CDR3 protein is CASSLGRDLEQYF. CDR3 nucleotides: TGTGCCAGCAGTTTGGGACGAGATCTCGAGCAGTACTTC.

On this clonotype itself: Lacking the conserved final phenylalanine or tryptophan, this CDR3 likely reflects a read error. The CDR3 is CASGSTGSGDQPQHL. The CDR3 region has the DNA TGTGCCAGCGGTTCTACAGGTTCCGGGGATCAGCCCCAGCATTTG. The gene calls are TRBV3-1 and TRBJ1-5; weak D call: TRBD1 (5 bases). Germline-derived CDR1 and CDR2 are LGHDT and YNNKEL (reference sequence). The CDR3 has 15 residues. The V end lost 8 bases, the J end lost 5 bases, and 19 bases lay between the germline ends.

V is TRBV4-1 and J is TRBJ2-5; D gene ambiguous. The CDR3 has 14 residues. The V end lost 0 bases, the J end lost 0 bases, and 5 bases lay between the germline ends. Germline CDR1 is MGHRA and CDR2 is YSYEKL. The CDR3 DNA reads TGCGCCAGCAGCCAAGACCCGTACCAAGAGACCCAGTACTTC. This encodes CASSQDPYQETQYF.

The chain recombines TRBV20-1 with TRBJ1-2; D gene unclear. The CDR3 length is 13 residues. Trimming took off 0 bases at V and 4 bases at J, with 9 bases between the two ends. Germline CDR1 reads DFQATT; CDR2 reads SNEGSKA (reference sequence). The CDR3 bases are TGCAGTGCTAGAGAAAGGTCACCCTATGGCTACACCTTC. The encoded protein is CSARERSPYGYTF.

This clonotype was observed a handful of times. V gene TRBV10-3 combines with J gene TRBJ2-1, with 11 bases lining up with TRBD2. Germline CDR1 and CDR2: ENHRY and SYGVKD. V lost 4 bases, J lost 4 bases, and 6 bases stayed unmatched. This CDR3 spans 16 amino acids. The CDR3 sequence: CAISAAGTSGYNEQFF. Here the CDR3 DNA reads TGTGCCATCAGTGCCGCCGGGACTAGCGGTTACAATGAGCAGTTCTTC.

The V and J genes are TRBV6-5 and TRBJ1-2, with TRBD1 as a possible D gene (5 bases). The CDR3 sequence is 17 residues long. Trimming pared 1 base from V and 2 bases from J, leaving 17 bases between. CDR1 is MNHEY, CDR2 SVGAGI, per germline. DNA of the CDR3: TGTGCCAGCAGTTACTTTACGGGGGGTCCTCTCAACTATGGCTACACCTTC. It yields the protein CASSYFTGGPLNYGYTF.

The rearrangement links TRBV5-1 to TRBJ2-5; 7 bases match TRBD1. J was trimmed by 5 bases and V by 5 bases; bases with no gene match: 9. Germline CDR1 reads SGHRS; CDR2 reads YFSETQ. This CDR3 contains 14 residues. The CDR3 DNA is TGCGCCAGCAGAGCCACAGGGGAGATCGAGACCCAGTACTTC. The encoded protein is CASRATGEIETQYF. Based on the CDR3 plus reference TRBV5-1 and TRBJ2-5, the full variable domain is KAGVTQTPRYLIKTRGQQVTLSCSPISGHRSVSWYQQTPGQGLQFLFEYFSETQRNKGNFPGRFSGRQFSNSRSEMNVSTLELGDSALYLCASRATGEIETQYFGPGTRLLVL.

This chain uses TRBV2 with TRBJ1-1, with a weak D call TRBD1 (5 bases). Germline CDR1 and CDR2: SNHLY and FYNNEI. Trimming removed 11 bases at V and 5 bases at J, with 15 bases between. The length of the CDR3 is 12 residues. The CDR3 coding sequence is TGTGCCGGCCGGGGTGGGGGGACTGAAGCTTTCTTT. Amino acid sequence: CAGRGGGTEAFF.